Presented here are 12 T cell receptor beta chains from one specimen sequenced in a study of T-cell reconstitution after alpha-beta-depleted transplantation in children. Unique molecular identifiers tagged the TCRbeta library. Each CDR3 protein is one row after TCRdb ran MiXCR on the PCR reads. The repertoire includes around 480,000 distinct CDR3 sequences, less than 35% of them detected once, and about 2.3% sits in the top ten. The source was PBMCs from the stem cell graft donor, collected from the stem cell graft. The receptors here all came from a human donor who donated a stem cell graft to a child with aplastic anemia.

The chain's CDR3 is CASSFTGHEQYF. CDR3 in DNA: TGTGCCAGCAGCTTCACTGGACACGAGCAGTACTTC. This rearrangement joins TRBV11-1 to TRBJ2-7, with no clear D. The germline V gene has CDR1 SGHAT and CDR2 FQDESV (reference sequence). CDR3 length equals 12 residues. Between the trimmed V and J ends, which lost 3 bases and 5 bases, there was a span of 8 bases.

The chain has TRBV7-2 and TRBJ1-5; TRBD1 might be the D (5 bases). Looked up from germline, CDR1 is SGHTA and CDR2 is FQGNSA. V shed 5 bases and J shed 4 bases, with 9 bases lying between them. The CDR3 runs 13 residues. CDR3 nucleotide sequence: TGTGCCAGCAGCGCCAACAGGAATCAGCCCCAGCATTTT. It encodes CASSANRNQPQHF.

This clonotype has just a few counts. V gene TRBV29-1 combines with J gene TRBJ1-2; perhaps TRBD1 as D (5 bases). Looked up from germline, CDR1 is SQVTM and CDR2 is ANQGSEA. This CDR3 is 12 amino acids long. V was pared by 6 bases and J by 4 bases, with 12 bases between. The CDR3 nucleotides are TGCAGCGTCGATATGGACACCTATGGCTACACCTTC. Its protein product is CSVDMDTYGYTF. The whole variable domain, remainder taken from reference TRBV29-1 and TRBJ1-2, is SAVISQKPSRDICQRGTSLTIQCQVDSQVTMMFWYRQQPGQSLTLIATANQGSEATYESGFVIDKFPISRPNLTFSTLTVSNMSPEDSSIYLCSVDMDTYGYTFGSGTRLTVV.

J is TRBJ2-3 and V is TRBV12-1; the table calls TRBD2, which could not be checked here. TRBV12-1 is deemed a pseudogene. This CDR3 has 18 amino acids. CDR3 sequence: CASSSRPEGHEVTDTQYF. CDR3 DNA sequence: TGTGCCAGCAGCTCCCGCCCGGAGGGGCATGAGGTGACAGATACGCAGTATTTT.

There are a few counts of this clonotype. CDR3 residues: CSASSGTRSDEQFF. CDR3 nucleotides: TGCAGTGCTTCCTCCGGGACTAGAAGCGATGAGCAGTTCTTC. The chain has TRBV20-1 and TRBJ2-1; 8 bases align to TRBD2. The V gene's germline CDR1 is DFQATT and CDR2 SNEGSKA (reference sequence). This CDR3 is 14 amino acids long. The V gene end was trimmed by 5 bases and the J gene end by 8 bases; junction bases not matched to a gene: 11.

This clonotype appeared many times. The chain has TRBV5-6 and TRBJ2-5, with 13 positions matching TRBD2. CDR3 length: 19 amino acids. Germline CDR1 and CDR2: SGHDT and YYEEEE. The J segment lost 1 base and the V segment lost 4 bases, leaving 13 bases of the junction unmatched. The CDR3 coding sequence is TGTGCCAGCAGCCTTCTCCGACTAGCGGGAGGCCCTAGCCAAGAGACCCAGTACTTC. Its translation is CASSLLRLAGGPSQETQYF.

The chain carries TRBV15 and TRBJ2-3; D gene uncertain. The V and J ends lost 5 bases and 1 base respectively, with 13 bases between them. Germline loops: CDR1 LNHNV, CDR2 YYDKDF (reference sequence). This CDR3 has 15 residues. The CDR3 sequence is CATSSRITGTDTQYF. CDR3 nucleotides: TGTGCCACCAGCTCCAGAATTACGGGCACAGATACGCAGTATTTT.

V usage is TRBV25-1 and J usage is TRBJ1-5; D unresolved. The CDR3 loop spans 14 amino acids. The germline gives CDR1 MGHDK, CDR2 SYGVNS. V was shortened by 2 bases and J by 6 bases, with 11 bases between the two germline ends. The CDR3 reads CASSEVGSGQPQHF. CDR3 sequence (DNA): TGTGCCAGCAGTGAAGTGGGGTCGGGTCAGCCCCAGCATTTT.

The chain joins TRBV7-9 to TRBJ1-1, with unresolved D. V gave up 4 bases and J gave up 0 bases, with 9 bases separating them. This CDR3 spans 14 amino acids. CDR1 and CDR2 (germline): SEHNR, FQNEAQ (reference sequence). The CDR3 reads CASSSSGLNTEAFF. The CDR3 DNA reads TGTGCCAGCAGCTCCTCGGGGTTGAACACTGAAGCTTTCTTT.

The chain combines TRBV5-1 with TRBJ2-7, with 10 bases fitting TRBD2. The CDR3 loop spans 14 amino acids. From germline, CDR1 is SGHRS and CDR2 YFSETQ. J gave up 3 bases and V 1 base, and 1 base lay outside the gene matches. The CDR3 DNA sequence: TGCGCCAGCAGCTTGCCTAGCGGGAGCTACGAGCAGTACGTC. Translating it yields CASSLPSGSYEQYV.

The sample holds one count of this clonotype. J is TRBJ2-5 and V is TRBV20-1, with 10 bases that match TRBD2. Germline lookup yields CDR1 DFQATT and CDR2 SNEGSKA (reference sequence). This CDR3 has 14 amino acids. V dropped 5 bases and J dropped 5; count of bases not matched to a gene: 8. In nucleotides, the CDR3 is TGCAGTGCTCGAGTCGGGACTAGCGTGGAGACCCAGTACTTC. Amino acid sequence: CSARVGTSVETQYF.

The gene calls are TRBV14 and TRBJ2-1; 10 bases agree with TRBD2. Trimming removed 4 bases from V and 4 bases from J; junction bases left unmatched: 7. From germline, CDR1 is SGHDN and CDR2 FVKESK. This CDR3 region has 16 residues. CDR3 protein: CASSPRTSGWYNEQFF. In nucleotides, the CDR3 is TGTGCCAGCAGCCCAAGGACTAGCGGATGGTACAATGAGCAGTTCTTC.